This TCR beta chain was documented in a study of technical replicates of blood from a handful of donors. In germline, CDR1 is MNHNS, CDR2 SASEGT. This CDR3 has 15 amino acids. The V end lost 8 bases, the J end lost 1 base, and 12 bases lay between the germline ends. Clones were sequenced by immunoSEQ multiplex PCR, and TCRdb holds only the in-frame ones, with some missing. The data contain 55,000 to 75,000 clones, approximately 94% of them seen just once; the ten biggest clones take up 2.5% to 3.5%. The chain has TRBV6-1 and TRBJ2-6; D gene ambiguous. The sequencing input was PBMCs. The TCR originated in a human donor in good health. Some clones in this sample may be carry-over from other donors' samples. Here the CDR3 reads CASRQDTSGANVLTF. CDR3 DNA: TGTGCCAGCCGACAAGACACGTCTGGGGCCAACGTCCTGACTTTC.